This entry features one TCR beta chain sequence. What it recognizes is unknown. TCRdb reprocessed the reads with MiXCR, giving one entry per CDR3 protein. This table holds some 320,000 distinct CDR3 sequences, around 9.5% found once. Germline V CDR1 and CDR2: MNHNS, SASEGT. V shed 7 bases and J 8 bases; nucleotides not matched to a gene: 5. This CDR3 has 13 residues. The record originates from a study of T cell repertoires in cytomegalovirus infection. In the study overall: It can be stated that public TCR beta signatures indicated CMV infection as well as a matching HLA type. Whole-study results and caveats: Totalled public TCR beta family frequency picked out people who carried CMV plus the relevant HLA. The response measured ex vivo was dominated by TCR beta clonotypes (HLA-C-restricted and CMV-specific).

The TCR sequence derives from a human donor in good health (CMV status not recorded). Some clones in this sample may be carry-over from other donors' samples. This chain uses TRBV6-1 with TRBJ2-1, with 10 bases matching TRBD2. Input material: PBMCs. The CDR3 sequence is CASKPSGSDEQFF. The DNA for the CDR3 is TGTGCCAGCAAGCCTAGCGGGAGTGATGAGCAGTTCTTC.